The 7 T cell receptor beta chains listed next were all sequenced from one sample in a study of blood T cells in healthy people across ages. Next came a second PCR, run for about 6 to 12 cycles, which used a sample-barcoded 5' primer along with a J-beta primer mix. Via MiXCR, TCRdb re-called the 5' RACE reads, giving one row per CDR3 protein. The sample has some 860,000 distinct CDR3 sequences, more than 50% seen once. The specimen was blood. Receptor source: a man aged 35 to 55 in good health.

This clonotype was detected only a few times. The gene calls are TRBV6-2 or TRBV6-3 and TRBJ2-5; D is perhaps TRBD1 or TRBD2 (5 bases each). V was clipped by 5 bases and J by 4 bases, with 11 bases between them. Germline CDR1 and CDR2: MNHEY and SVGEGT. This CDR3 is 13 amino acids long. The CDR3 sequence: CASSGWGSETQYF. In nucleotides, the CDR3 is TGTGCCAGCAGTGGATGGGGGTCAGAGACCCAGTACTTC.

Only one count was recorded for this clonotype. The chain recombines TRBV7-9 with TRBJ2-7; 7 nucleotides line up with TRBD1. J was trimmed by 2 bases and V by 6 bases; bases with no gene match: 7. CDR3 length: 14 amino acids. CDR1 and CDR2 (germline): SEHNR, FQNEAQ (reference sequence). CDR3 nucleotides: TGTGCCAGCAGTCCGACAGGGATGCCCTACGAGCAGTACTTC. Residues: CASSPTGMPYEQYF.

This clonotype showed up just once. The genes are TRBV20-1 and TRBJ1-2, with 12 bases identical to TRBD1. The CDR3 is made up of 19 amino acids. V lost 0 bases and J lost 2; bases outside the gene matches: 13. Germline CDR1 and CDR2: DFQATT and SNEGSKA (reference sequence). In DNA, the CDR3 is TGCAGTGCTAGAGACCCGGGACAGGGGGCGCGATTAGGGAACTATGGCTACACCTTC. Protein: CSARDPGQGARLGNYGYTF.

The rearrangement uses TRBV27 and TRBJ1-1; 7 bases line up with TRBD1. CDR3 size: 16 residues. Trimming took 4 bases from V and 3 from J; bases not matched to a gene: 11. Looked up from germline, CDR1 is MNHEY and CDR2 is SMNVEV (reference sequence). CDR3 region: CASSYGQEGWDTEAFF. The CDR3 nucleotides read TGTGCCAGCAGTTATGGACAGGAGGGATGGGACACTGAAGCTTTCTTT.

This chain links TRBV28 with TRBJ2-7; 8 nucleotides align to TRBD2. Per germline, CDR1 MDHEN and CDR2 SYDVKM. The CDR3 consists of 17 residues. The ends lost 1 base at V and 2 bases at J; junction bases unmatched: 10. The DNA of the CDR3 is TGTGCCAGCAGTTTATTTTCCAGCGGGAGTTATACCTACGAGCAGTACTTC. The encoded protein is CASSLFSSGSYTYEQYF.

This clonotype was detected only a few times. The DNA of the CDR3 is TGTGCCAGCGGCGGGGGGAGTTACAATGAGCAGTTCTTC. This encodes CASGGGSYNEQFF. The rearrangement uses TRBV28 and TRBJ2-1; 8 positions match TRBD2. V lost 8 bases, J lost 4 bases, and 4 bases stayed unmatched. Germline loops: CDR1 MDHEN, CDR2 SYDVKM. The length of the CDR3 is 13 residues.

In its sample, this clonotype was seen once. V gene TRBV11-2 combines with J gene TRBJ2-1; no definite D call. From germline, CDR1 is SGHAT and CDR2 FQNNGV. This CDR3 is 14 amino acids long. Trimming removed 0 bases from V and 6 bases from J, with 9 bases in between. For the CDR3, the DNA is TGTGCCAGCAGCTTAGATCCAGGTTCCAATGAGCAGTTCTTC. Protein: CASSLDPGSNEQFF.